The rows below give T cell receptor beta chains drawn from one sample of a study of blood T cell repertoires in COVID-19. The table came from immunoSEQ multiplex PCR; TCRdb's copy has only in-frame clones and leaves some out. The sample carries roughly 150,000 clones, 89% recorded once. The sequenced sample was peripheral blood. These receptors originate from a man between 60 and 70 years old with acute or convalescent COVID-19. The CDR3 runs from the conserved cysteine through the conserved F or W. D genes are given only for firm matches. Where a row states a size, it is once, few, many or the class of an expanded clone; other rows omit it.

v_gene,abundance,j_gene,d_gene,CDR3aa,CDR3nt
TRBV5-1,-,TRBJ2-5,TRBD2,CASSLGGLAGGSQETQYF,TGCGCCAGCAGCTTGGGTGGACTAGCGGGGGGAAGCCAAGAGACCCAGTACTTC
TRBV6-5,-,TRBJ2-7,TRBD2,CASRGTSGGHEQYF,TGTGCCAGCAGGGGGACTAGCGGGGGCCACGAGCAGTACTTC
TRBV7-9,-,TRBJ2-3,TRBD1,CASSTRQGAGTDTQYF,TGTGCCAGCAGCACTCGACAGGGGGCGGGCACAGATACGCAGTATTTT
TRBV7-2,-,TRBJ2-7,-,CASSLADRSSYEQYF,TGTGCCAGCAGCTTAGCGGACAGAAGCTCCTACGAGCAGTACTTC
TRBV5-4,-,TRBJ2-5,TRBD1,CASSLKGRGQETQYF,TGTGCCAGCAGCCTTAAGGGCAGGGGGCAAGAGACCCAGTACTTC
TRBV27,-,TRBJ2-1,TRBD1,CASSLRTGLYHEQFF,TGTGCCAGCAGTCTGCGGACAGGGTTGTACCATGAGCAGTTCTTC
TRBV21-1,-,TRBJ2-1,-,CASSKGAGDPYNEQFF,TGTGCCAGCAGCAAAGGGGCAGGGGACCCCTACAATGAGCAGTTCTTC
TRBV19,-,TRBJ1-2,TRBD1,CASSMGGQGRGYTF,TGTGCCAGTAGTATGGGGGGACAGGGGCGAGGCTACACCTTC
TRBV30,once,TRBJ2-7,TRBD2,CAWGGLAGASAQYF,TGTGCCTGGGGGGGACTAGCGGGGGCCTCCGCGCAGTACTTC
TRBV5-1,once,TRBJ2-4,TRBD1,CASSTATGSDIQYF,TGCGCCAGCAGCACCGCGACAGGGTCGGACATTCAGTACTTC
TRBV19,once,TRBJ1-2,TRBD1,CASSMATGGGGYTF,TGTGCCAGTAGTATGGCGACAGGGGGCGGCGGCTACACCTTC
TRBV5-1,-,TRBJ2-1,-,CASRTILSSYNEQFF,TGCGCCAGCCGGACTATTCTGAGCTCCTACAATGAGCAGTTCTTC
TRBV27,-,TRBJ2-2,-,CASASERDTGELFF,TGTGCCAGTGCAAGCGAACGGGACACCGGGGAGCTGTTTTTT
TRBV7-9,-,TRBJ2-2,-,CASSSNRQRPVNTGELFF,TGTGCCAGCAGCTCCAACCGACAGCGCCCCGTTAACACCGGGGAGCTGTTTTTT
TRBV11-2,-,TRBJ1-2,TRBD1,CASSLDQGQGGYTF,TGTGCCAGCAGCTTAGATCAGGGACAGGGGGGCTACACCTTC
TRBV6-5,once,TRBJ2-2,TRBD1,CASMSDRVGTGELFF,TGTGCCAGCATGTCGGACAGGGTCGGCACCGGGGAGCTGTTTTTT
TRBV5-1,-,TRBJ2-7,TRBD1,CASSLEGAGVYEQYF,TGCGCCAGCAGCTTGGAGGGGGCAGGGGTCTACGAGCAGTACTTC
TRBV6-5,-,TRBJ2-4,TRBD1,CASTQTGTGTHHKYF,TGTGCCAGCACCCAAACCGGGACAGGGACTCACCATAAGTACTTC
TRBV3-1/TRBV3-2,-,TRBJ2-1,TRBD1,CASSQAEQGGYEQFF,TGTGCCAGCAGCCAAGCGGAACAGGGGGGCTATGAGCAGTTCTTC
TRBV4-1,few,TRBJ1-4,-,CASSLLPGQDEKLFF,TGCGCCAGCAGCCTATTGCCTGGCCAGGATGAAAAACTGTTTTTT
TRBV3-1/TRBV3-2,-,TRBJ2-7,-,CASSQDGLTGIKSSYEQYF,TGTGCCAGCAGCCAAGACGGTCTCACCGGGATTAAGAGCTCCTACGAGCAGTACTTC
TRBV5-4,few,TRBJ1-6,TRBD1,CASSSKDRRFNSPLHF,TGTGCCAGCAGCTCCAAGGACAGGCGCTTTAATTCACCCCTCCACTTT
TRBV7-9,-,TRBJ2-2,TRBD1,CASTPGQGNTGELFF,TGTGCCAGCACCCCTGGACAGGGGAACACCGGGGAGCTGTTTTTT
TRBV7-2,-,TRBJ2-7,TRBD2,CASSYGGDSYEQYF,TGTGCCAGCAGCTACGGGGGGGACTCCTACGAGCAGTACTTC
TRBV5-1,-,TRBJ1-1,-,CASSTGQEANTEAFF,TGCGCCAGCAGCACGGGTCAAGAGGCGAACACTGAAGCTTTCTTT
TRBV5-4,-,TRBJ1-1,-,CASSPRAMNTEAFF,TGTGCCAGCAGCCCCAGGGCCATGAACACTGAAGCTTTCTTT
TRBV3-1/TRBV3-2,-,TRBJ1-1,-,CASSLNRDTEAFF,TGTGCCAGCAGCCTTAACCGGGACACTGAAGCTTTCTTT
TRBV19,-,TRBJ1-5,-,CASTNSYNQPQHF,TGTGCCAGTACCAACAGTTACAATCAGCCCCAGCATTTT
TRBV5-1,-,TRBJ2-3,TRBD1,CASSHGTGRTDTQYF,TGCGCCAGCAGCCACGGGACAGGCCGCACAGATACGCAGTATTTT
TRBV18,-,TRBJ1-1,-,CASSPQTPIGGAFF,TGTGCCAGCTCACCACAGACTCCGATCGGTGGTGCTTTCTTT
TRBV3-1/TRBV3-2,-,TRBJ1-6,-,CASSQDPAGRNSPLHF,TGTGCCAGCAGCCAAGATCCTGCAGGGCGAAATTCACCCCTCCACTTT
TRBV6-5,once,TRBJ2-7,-,CASTQANLQYF,TGTGCCAGCACCCAAGCGAATCTGCAGTACTTC
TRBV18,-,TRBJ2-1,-,CASSPRSNEQFF,TGTGCCAGCTCACCACGCAGCAATGAGCAGTTCTTC
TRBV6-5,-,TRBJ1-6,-,CASSYTAYNSPLHF,TGTGCCAGCAGTTACACAGCCTATAATTCACCCCTCCACTTT
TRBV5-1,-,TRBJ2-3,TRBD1,CASSPGTGLTDTQYF,TGCGCCAGCAGCCCCGGGACAGGGCTCACAGATACGCAGTATTTT
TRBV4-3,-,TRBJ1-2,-,CASSQEAISDKHTF,TGCGCCAGCAGCCAAGAGGCCATTTCCGACAAACACACCTTC
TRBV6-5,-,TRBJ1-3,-,CASSYSRNSGNTIYF,TGTGCCAGCAGTTACTCGCGGAACTCTGGAAACACCATATATTTT
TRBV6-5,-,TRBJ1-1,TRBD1,CASSRQGWGNTEAFF,TGTGCCAGCAGTCGACAGGGTTGGGGAAACACTGAAGCTTTCTTT
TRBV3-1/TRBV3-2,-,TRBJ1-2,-,CASSQVSQLLFGYTF,TGTGCCAGCAGCCAAGTCTCACAGCTATTGTTCGGCTACACCTTC
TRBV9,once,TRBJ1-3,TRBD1,CASSGQGYSGNTIYF,TGTGCCAGCAGCGGACAGGGGTACTCTGGAAACACCATATATTTT
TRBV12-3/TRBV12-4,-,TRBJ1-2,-,CASSFGGTYTF,TGTGCCAGCAGTTTCGGCGGGACCTACACCTTC